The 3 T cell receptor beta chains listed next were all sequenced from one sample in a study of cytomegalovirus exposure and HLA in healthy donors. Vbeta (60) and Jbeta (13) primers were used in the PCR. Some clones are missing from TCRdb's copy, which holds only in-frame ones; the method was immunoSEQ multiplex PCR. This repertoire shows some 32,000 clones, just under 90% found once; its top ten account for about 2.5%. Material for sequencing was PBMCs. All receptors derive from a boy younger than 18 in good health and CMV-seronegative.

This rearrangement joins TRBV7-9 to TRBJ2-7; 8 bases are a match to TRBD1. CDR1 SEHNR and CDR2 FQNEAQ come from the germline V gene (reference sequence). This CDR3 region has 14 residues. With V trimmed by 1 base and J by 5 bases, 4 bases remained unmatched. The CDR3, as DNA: TGTGCCAGCAGCTTAGGGACAGGGTCCAACGAGCAGTACTTC. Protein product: CASSLGTGSNEQYF.

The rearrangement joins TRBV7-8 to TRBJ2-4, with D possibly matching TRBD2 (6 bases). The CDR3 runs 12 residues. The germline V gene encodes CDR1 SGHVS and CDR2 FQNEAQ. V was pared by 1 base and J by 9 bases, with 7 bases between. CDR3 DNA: TGTGCCAGCAGCTTAGAGGAGGGCATTCAGTACTTC. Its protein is CASSLEEGIQYF.

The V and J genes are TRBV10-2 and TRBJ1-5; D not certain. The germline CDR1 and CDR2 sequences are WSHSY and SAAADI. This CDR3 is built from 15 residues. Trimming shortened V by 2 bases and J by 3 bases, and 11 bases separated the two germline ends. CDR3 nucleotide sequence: TGCGCCAGCAGTGAGGTCGGGTTGAACAATCAGCCCCAGCATTTT. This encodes CASSEVGLNNQPQHF.